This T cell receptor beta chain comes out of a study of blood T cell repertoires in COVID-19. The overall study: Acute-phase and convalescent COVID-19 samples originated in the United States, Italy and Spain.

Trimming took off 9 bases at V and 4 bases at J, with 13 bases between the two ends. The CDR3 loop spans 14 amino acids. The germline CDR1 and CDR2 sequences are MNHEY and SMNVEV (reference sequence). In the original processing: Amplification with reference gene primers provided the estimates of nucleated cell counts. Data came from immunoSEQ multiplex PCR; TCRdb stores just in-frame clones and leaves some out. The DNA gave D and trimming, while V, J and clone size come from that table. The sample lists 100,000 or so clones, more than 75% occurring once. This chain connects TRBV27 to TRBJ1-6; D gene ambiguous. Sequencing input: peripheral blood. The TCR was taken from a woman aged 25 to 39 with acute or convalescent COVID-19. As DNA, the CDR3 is TGTGCCAGTACTACCTACGTTTATAATTCACCCCTCCACTTT. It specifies CASTTYVYNSPLHF.